What follows are 8 T cell receptor beta chains derived from one specimen sequenced in a study of cytomegalovirus exposure and HLA in healthy donors (dated by TCRdb to 2016 to 2017). The library relied on the immunoSEQ multiplex PCR assay. The source is immuneACCESS, and TCRdb retained only in-frame sequences with V and J called. Part of the clones is not carried over; for the studies checked, unresolved V genes explain less than half of this, and the remainder is unexplained. The sample table lists about 140,000 clones, about 83% of them with a count of one. The ten most abundant clones make up 1.4% of the sample. Material: PBMCs. Every receptor here comes from a woman aged 25 to 39 in good health and CMV-seronegative.

DNA for the CDR3: TGTGCCAGCAGGGCTAGCGGGGGGCCCCACAATGAGCAGTTCTTC. Translation gives CASRASGGPHNEQFF. V is TRBV27 and J is TRBJ2-1, with 11 bases that match TRBD2. The CDR3 spans 15 residues. Germline CDR1 and CDR2: MNHEY and SMNVEV (reference sequence). V was clipped by 6 bases and J by 5 bases; unmatched bases: 6.

In this sample, this clone turned up once. The V call is TRBV27, the J call TRBJ2-5, with D tentatively TRBD1 (6 bases). The length of the CDR3 is 13 residues. From germline, CDR1 is MNHEY and CDR2 SMNVEV (reference sequence). Trimming removed 3 bases from V and 1 base from J, with 6 bases in between. CDR3 sequence (DNA): TGTGCCAGCAGTTTCAGGGGCCAAGAGACCCAGTACTTC. It yields the protein CASSFRGQETQYF.

The chain couples TRBV19 to TRBJ1-5, with 9 bases that match TRBD1. The length of the CDR3 is 13 residues. Looked up from germline, CDR1 is LNHDA and CDR2 is SQIVND (reference sequence). V shed 6 bases, J shed 6 bases, and the junction held 3 bases outside the gene matches. CDR3 DNA: TGTGCCAGTAGACAGGGGGCGGGTCAGCCCCAGCATTTT. It translates to CASRQGAGQPQHF.

The rearrangement uses TRBV5-1 and TRBJ2-3, with a tentative D call TRBD2 (6 bases). The germline V gene has CDR1 SGHRS and CDR2 YFSETQ. The CDR3 is made up of 14 amino acids. Trimming left V 2 bases short and J 4 bases short, with 11 bases between. DNA for the CDR3: TGCGCCAGCAGCTTTTTAGCGGCCCCAGATACGCAGTATTTT. Its protein is CASSFLAAPDTQYF.

The gene calls are TRBV2 and TRBJ2-1; 8 nucleotides agree with TRBD2. The V and J ends lost 6 bases and 6 bases, in that order; junction bases with no gene match: 10. Germline-derived CDR1 and CDR2 are SNHLY and FYNNEI. The CDR3 contains 15 residues. The CDR3 is CASSTNAGGSNEQFF. CDR3 in DNA: TGTGCCAGCAGCACTAATGCGGGAGGTTCCAATGAGCAGTTCTTC.

This clone was observed a handful of times. This chain's CDR3 is CASSFRGSNYGYTF. Here the CDR3 DNA reads TGTGCCAGCAGTTTCAGGGGATCCAACTATGGCTACACCTTC. The V call is TRBV6-6, the J call TRBJ1-2; TRBD1 might be the D (6 bases). The CDR3 is 14 amino acids. Germline V gene lookup returns CDR1 MNHNY and CDR2 SVGAGI (reference sequence). V shed 4 bases and J shed 2 bases, with 11 bases lying between them.

The chain uses TRBV4-2 and TRBJ2-1, with 13 bases identical to TRBD2. Germline CDR1 LGHNA, CDR2 YNFKEQ. V trimming: 4 bases; J trimming: 6 bases; junction bases outside the gene matches: 6. The CDR3 has 16 amino acids. The CDR3 here is CASSRGTSGVFNEQFF. The CDR3 DNA follows: TGTGCCAGCAGCCGGGGGACTAGCGGGGTGTTCAATGAGCAGTTCTTC.

The rearrangement links TRBV9 to TRBJ1-4; D is uncertain. Trimming shortened V by 4 bases and J by 8 bases, and 15 bases separated the two germline ends. Germline lookup yields CDR1 SGDLS and CDR2 YYNGEE. This CDR3 spans 14 amino acids. CDR3 region: CASSTTMFGEKLFF. As DNA, the CDR3 is TGTGCCAGCAGCACCACTATGTTTGGAGAAAAACTGTTTTTT.